The rows below give T cell receptor beta chains drawn from one sample of a study of blood T cell repertoires in COVID-19. Profiling relied on immunoSEQ multiplex PCR, and the TCRdb table lists in-frame clones only, not all of them. The data contain fewer than 400,000 clones, 65% to 85% of them singletons. Sequencing used peripheral blood. These receptors were taken from a young man with active or convalescent COVID-19. Both conserved end residues are trimmed from each CDR3. The order of the fields is V gene, clone size, J gene, CDR3 protein. Clone size is given for some rows only: seen once, a few or many times, or a class if the clone is expanded.

>TRBV27|once|TRBJ2-2
ASSSQRSGELF
>TRBV3-1/TRBV3-2|.|TRBJ2-7
ASSLGVAAYEQY
>TRBV15|.|TRBJ2-3
ATSRDSGIFTDTQY
>TRBV21-1|.|TRBJ2-1
ASSKVSRASQCSSYNEQF
>TRBV3-1/TRBV3-2|few|TRBJ2-7
ASSPLGTSGGSYEQY
>TRBV15|.|TRBJ2-3
ATSKPAKSTDTQY
>TRBV2|.|TRBJ1-3
ASSVGVLLPGNTIY
>TRBV5-1|.|TRBJ2-3
ASSLGGAGTDTQY
>TRBV5-5|.|TRBJ1-5
ASSRGQGNQPQH
>TRBV7-8|.|TRBJ1-1
ASSSNRGRRAF
>TRBV7-9|.|TRBJ1-1
ASSPPRTVNTEAF
>TRBV5-8|.|TRBJ2-3
ASSPNQGGVSDTQY
>TRBV30|.|TRBJ1-2
AWSAGVHGYT
>TRBV15|.|TRBJ2-7
ATSLAVSYEQY
>TRBV9|.|TRBJ2-5
ASSVAGGKETQY
>TRBV3-1/TRBV3-2|.|TRBJ1-6
ASSPGTGGNSPLH
>TRBV7-2|few|TRBJ2-2
ASSLAASGYGELF
>TRBV10-3|.|TRBJ2-1
AISESILADNEQF
>TRBV7-2|.|TRBJ1-1
ASSPIGAGAAF
>TRBV29-1|once|TRBJ1-4
SVSVTGGDKLF
>TRBV9|.|TRBJ2-1
ASSVVLAGNNEQF
>TRBV6-5|.|TRBJ2-1
ASSSGGGPQF
>TRBV7-9|.|TRBJ2-1
ASSSGTSSYNEQF
>TRBV4-3|.|TRBJ2-1
ASSQDISVGRASYNEQF
>TRBV6-1|.|TRBJ2-3
ASSEQATDTQY
>TRBV6-2/TRBV6-3|few|TRBJ2-5
ASSYVQGQETQY